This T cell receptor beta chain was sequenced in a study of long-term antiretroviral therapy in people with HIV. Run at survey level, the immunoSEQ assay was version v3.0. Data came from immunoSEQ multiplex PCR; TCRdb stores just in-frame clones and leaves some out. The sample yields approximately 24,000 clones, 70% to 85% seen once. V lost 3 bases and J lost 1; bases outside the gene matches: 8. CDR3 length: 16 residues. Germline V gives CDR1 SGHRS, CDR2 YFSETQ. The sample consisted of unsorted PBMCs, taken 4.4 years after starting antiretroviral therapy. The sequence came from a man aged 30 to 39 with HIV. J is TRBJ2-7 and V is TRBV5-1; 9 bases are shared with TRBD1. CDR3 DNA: TGCGCCAGCAGCTCGGACCGGGACAGGGCATCCTACGAGCAGTACTTC. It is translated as CASSSDRDRASYEQYF.